This is a list of T cell receptor beta chains from one sample in a study of cytomegalovirus exposure and HLA in healthy donors. Sequenced by immunoSEQ multiplex PCR; TCRdb stores in-frame clones only, minus some. There are 180,000 or so clones in the sample; about two thirds occur only once, and about 2.5% lies in the top ten. Sequenced: PBMCs. Every receptor here comes from a human donor in good health. The CDR3 runs from the conserved cysteine through the conserved F or W.

cdr3_aa	v_call	cdr3_length
CASGLDRTVPNYGYTF	TRBV12-5	16
CASSFGQGDGYTF	TRBV5-8	13
CASSSDSGASSTDTQYF	TRBV5-1	17
CASSFGVNSYEQYF	TRBV7-2	14
CASSPTGGNEKLFF	TRBV5-1	14
CASSQSVDRLRTEAFF	TRBV4-3	16
CASSLRASGGQETQYF	TRBV7-3	16
CATSRKEAPANYGYTF	TRBV15	16
CASRAESFEPLHF	TRBV2	13
CAISEDSGGALSTDTQYF	TRBV10-3	18
CASSQDGPLAVNNEQFF	TRBV4-3	17
CASSFSTGNTEAFF	TRBV5-4	14
CASSYGTSGVYEQYF	TRBV6-6	15
CASSDLTGVDTQYF	TRBV6-1	14
CASSSRSSGGGYTF	TRBV6-1	14
CASSTQTGDGNTIYF	TRBV5-1	15
CASSGFTGTSGGGEQYF	TRBV25-1	17
CASSLTGFNQPQHF	TRBV4-2	14
CASSPGTGTIFNQPQHF	TRBV18	17
CASSEGAGSNQPQHF	TRBV5-1	15
CASSSRGGGKDEQFF	TRBV5-1	15
CASSLAGSGGYEQYF	TRBV5-1	15
CASSQAGAGYSYEQYF	TRBV5-1	16
CASSLGGSNRPQHF	TRBV5-4	14
CAWSGSDSSYEQYF	TRBV30	14
CASSYSGGLGTEAFF	TRBV6-5	15
CASSLAVSNTEAFF	TRBV5-4	14
CASSAEAYGYTF	TRBV6-1	12
CASSYRGGTYTDTQYF	TRBV5-1	16
CASRRTGNTEAFF	TRBV5-4	13
CASSLVGGAPSEQYF	TRBV7-9	15
CASTTGRYNEQFF	TRBV19	13
CASSQEGSTEAFF	TRBV7-9	13
CASSEAGTGGADPAFF	TRBV6-1	16
CASSPDSNNSPLHF	TRBV19	14
CASSPPAGGEETQYF	TRBV6-5	15
CASSYSIGLMNTEAFF	TRBV6-5	16
CAWTLGQGNGYTF	TRBV30	13
CASSLGTGGGEKLFF	TRBV7-7	15
CASSGSGRTEAFF	TRBV7-3	13
CASSLSGGWDTQYF	TRBV7-3	14
CAISELQGTDTQYF	TRBV10-3	14
CASSQDLASFYEQYF	TRBV4-1	15
CASSYGLAVDTQYF	TRBV6-5	14
CASSEMGGAYQPQHF	TRBV6-1	15
CASSPLTGELFF	TRBV9	12
CASSQDGTGSSGNTIYF	TRBV4-2	17
CATRAGGPNTEAFF	TRBV5-1	14
CASKDRGSSGNTIYF	TRBV6-1	15
CASGSGTVSYNSPLHF	TRBV12-5	16
CASSSGGTEQFF	TRBV7-9	12
CASRLDRGRSGELFF	TRBV2	15
CASSEGQGGGQPQHF	TRBV10-2	15
CASSERDTSAFF	TRBV25-1	12
CASSEGQGDLNTEAFF	TRBV5-4	16
CASSEVQGGEGNQPQHF	TRBV25-1	17
CASSLNPDRAGTSTDTQYF	TRBV7-3	19